This T cell receptor (beta chain) was captured by sequencing in a study of patients and donors after allogeneic stem cell transplantation. Per germline, CDR1 MDHEN and CDR2 SYDVKM. This CDR3 has 14 residues. The V gene end was trimmed by 5 bases and the J gene end by 2 bases; junction bases not matched to a gene: 4. TCRdb reprocessed the RT-PCR reads via MiXCR and lists one record per CDR3 protein. Of 900,000 to 1,000,000 distinct CDR3 sequences in the sample, roughly 18% were seen once. The gene calls are TRBV28 and TRBJ2-7, with 9 positions matching TRBD1. What was sequenced was blood, either unsorted or a sorted T cell fraction (not recorded which). The origin of this receptor is a human donor who was either an allogeneic HSCT recipient or a stem cell or donor lymphocyte infusion donor (not recorded which). It is not recorded whose cells these are; they may come from a transplant donor. CDR3 protein: CASSNRGPAYEQYF. In DNA, the CDR3 is TGTGCCAGCAGTAACAGGGGGCCGGCCTACGAGCAGTACTTC.